The T cell receptor (beta chain) under discussion was sequenced for a study of cytomegalovirus exposure and HLA in healthy donors. Study-wide context: Samples from HLA-typed donors yielded approximately 80 million unique TCRs in an early data release. Caucasian-associated ancestry cluster membership applied to around 76% of some 400 genotyped donors.

Whole-study results and caveats: The study recorded over 150 TCR beta chains that were cytomegalovirus-associated. Analysis was carried out at a later point, and it linked a missense DCLRE1C variant to TCR beta V- and J-gene trimming.

60 Vbeta and 13 Jbeta primers were used in PCR. Assay used: immunoSEQ multiplex PCR; TCRdb lists only in-frame clones, some missing. The sample includes some 120,000 clones, 80% of them seen just once. Trimming took 6 bases from V and 0 from J, leaving 13 bases between them. Germline CDR1 reads SNHLY; CDR2 reads FYNNEI. The CDR3 is 15 residues long. With respect to this clone: Its specificity is unknown.

The chain recombines TRBV2 with TRBJ2-3; maybe TRBD1 (5 bases). The sequence was collected from a man aged 30 to 39 in good health and CMV-seronegative. The sequenced sample was PBMCs. The CDR3 protein is CASRVQVDSTDTQYF. In DNA, the CDR3 is TGTGCCAGCAGGGTACAGGTAGACAGCACAGATACGCAGTATTTT.